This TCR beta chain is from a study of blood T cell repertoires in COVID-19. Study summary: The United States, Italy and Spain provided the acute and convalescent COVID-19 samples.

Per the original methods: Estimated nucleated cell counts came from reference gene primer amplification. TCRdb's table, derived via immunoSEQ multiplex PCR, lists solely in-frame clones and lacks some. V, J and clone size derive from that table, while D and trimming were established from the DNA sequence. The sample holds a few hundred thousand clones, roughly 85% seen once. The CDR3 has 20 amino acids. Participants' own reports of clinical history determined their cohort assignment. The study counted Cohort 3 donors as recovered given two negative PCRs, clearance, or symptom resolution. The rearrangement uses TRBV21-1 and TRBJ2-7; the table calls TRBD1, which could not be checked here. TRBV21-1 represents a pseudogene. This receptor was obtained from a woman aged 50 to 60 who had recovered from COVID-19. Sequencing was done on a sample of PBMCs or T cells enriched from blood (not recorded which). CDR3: CASSKSPGTGKSPPSYEQYF. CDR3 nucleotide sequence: TGTGCCAGCAGCAAAAGTCCCGGGACAGGTAAATCACCCCCTTCCTACGAGCAGTACTTC.